The sequence of this TCR beta chain was determined in a study of OX40 agonist ivuxolimab in advanced cancers. Points from the study as a whole: Clones of CD4+ and CD8+ blood T cells grew by week 6 at doses of 0.1 to 3.0 mg/kg.

V dropped 2 bases and J dropped 2 bases, with 8 bases sitting between them. The V gene's germline CDR1 is SGHTA and CDR2 FQGNSA. The CDR3 sequence is 14 residues long. TCRdb's copy holds only in-frame clones and misses some; the assay was immunoSEQ multiplex PCR. The sample has 65,000 or so clones; 80% to 85% are singletons. Notes on this clone: The antigen remains unidentified.

The TCR originated in an adult with an advanced solid tumor such as melanoma, head and neck, liver or kidney cancer. The chain combines TRBV7-2 with TRBJ2-3; no clear D gene. Source: CD4+ or CD8+ T cells sorted from blood, taken in a trial of the OX40 agonist ivuxolimab. In DNA, the CDR3 is TGTGCCAGCAGCTTACTCGTCTCCACAGATACGCAGTATTTT. It specifies CASSLLVSTDTQYF.